The 4 T cell receptor beta chains below come from one sample, sequenced in a study of blood T cell repertoires in COVID-19. The table came from immunoSEQ multiplex PCR; TCRdb's copy has only in-frame clones and leaves some out. The sample lists roughly 250,000 clones, 83% occurring once. Sequenced material: peripheral blood. All receptors derive from a human donor in a cohort sampled during active COVID-19.

This chain connects TRBV28 to TRBJ2-5; tentatively, D is TRBD1 (5 bases). Per germline, CDR1 MDHEN and CDR2 SYDVKM. CDR3 length: 15 residues. Deletions cut 10 bases from V and 2 bases from J, with 20 bases between. The DNA for the CDR3 is TGTGCCATGCCCAGCCATGGGGCCGATCAAGAGACCCAGTACTTC. Protein sequence: CAMPSHGADQETQYF.

This clone was recorded only once. The rearrangement uses TRBV28 and TRBJ2-7; the match to TRBD1 covers 10 bases. The CDR3 sequence is 15 residues long. The germline V gene has CDR1 MDHEN and CDR2 SYDVKM. The trim removed 6 bases at V and 1 base at J, leaving 6 bases unmatched. The CDR3 sequence is CASRGGGQGSYEQYF. The CDR3 coding sequence is TGTGCCAGCAGGGGCGGGGGACAGGGGTCCTACGAGCAGTACTTC.

This clone has more than one count but fewer than ten. The chain couples TRBV30 to TRBJ1-4, with D unclear. Trimming took off 1 base at V and 8 bases at J, with 17 bases between the two ends. CDR1 is GTSNPN, CDR2 SVGIG, per germline (reference sequence). CDR3 length: 15 amino acids. CDR3 DNA sequence: TGTGCCTGGAGTGCTAAGGGTCGAGCGGACGAAAAACTGTTTTTT. Its protein is CAWSAKGRADEKLFF.

The J gene is TRBJ2-5, the V gene TRBV5-1; tentatively, D is TRBD2 (6 bases). The V and J ends lost 4 bases and 3 bases respectively, with 16 bases between them. Germline values: CDR1 SGHRS, CDR2 YFSETQ. The CDR3 length is 15 residues. The CDR3 region is CASSKGGQGEETQYF. The DNA of the CDR3 is TGCGCCAGCAGCAAGGGAGGTCAGGGAGAAGAGACCCAGTACTTC.